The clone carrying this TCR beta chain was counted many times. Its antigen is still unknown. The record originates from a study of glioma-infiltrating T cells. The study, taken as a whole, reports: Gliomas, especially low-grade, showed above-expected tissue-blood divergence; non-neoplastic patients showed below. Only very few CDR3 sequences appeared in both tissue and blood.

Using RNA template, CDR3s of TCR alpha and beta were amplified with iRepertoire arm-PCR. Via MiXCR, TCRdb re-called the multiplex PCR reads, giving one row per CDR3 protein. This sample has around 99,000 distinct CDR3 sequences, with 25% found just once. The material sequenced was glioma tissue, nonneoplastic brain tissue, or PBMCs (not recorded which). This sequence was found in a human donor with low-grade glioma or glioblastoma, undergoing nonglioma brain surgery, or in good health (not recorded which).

The CDR3 here is CASRNGQGRPLHF. CDR3 sequence (DNA): TGTGCCAGCAGGAATGGACAGGGCCGACCCCTCCACTTT. The chain has TRBV2 and TRBJ1-6; the match to TRBD1 covers 8 bases. Germline V gene lookup returns CDR1 SNHLY and CDR2 FYNNEI. The CDR3 has 13 amino acids. V shed 6 bases, J shed 12 bases, and the junction held 7 bases outside the gene matches.